These 31 T cell receptor beta chains share one sample of origin, sequenced in a study of T cell responses to AZD1222 COVID-19 vaccine. The protocol was immunoSEQ multiplex PCR, while the TCRdb copy is restricted to in-frame clones and leaves out a portion. The repertoire holds 120,000 or so clones, with 88% as singletons. The input for sequencing was peripheral blood, taken on day 0 of MenACWY control vaccination. The receptors derive from an adult in good health.

The rearrangement uses TRBV20-1 and TRBJ2-7, with D hard to call. V gave up 6 bases and J gave up 2 bases, with 8 bases separating them. In germline, CDR1 is DFQATT, CDR2 SNEGSKA (reference sequence). The length of the CDR3 is 11 residues. CDR3 coding DNA: TGCAGTGCAAAAGGGACCTACGAGCAGTACTTC. It is translated as CSAKGTYEQYF.

V usage is TRBV29-1 and J usage is TRBJ1-2, with D possibly TRBD1 on 6 matching bases. This CDR3 is 14 amino acids long. Germline CDR1 and CDR2: SQVTM and ANQGSEA. Trimming cost V 7 bases and J 5 bases, with 20 bases left between them. The CDR3 DNA follows: TGCAGCGCCCGAGAAATCGGGGGGCGATATGGCTACACCTTC. Its protein product is CSAREIGGRYGYTF.

Remarks on this clone: The sample contains more than one DNA sequence encoding this CDR3. This chain joins TRBV7-9 and TRBJ1-4; 9 bases align to TRBD1. V gave up 5 bases and J gave up 4 bases; unmatched junction bases: 2. The CDR3 totals 14 residues. Germline V gene lookup returns CDR1 SEHNR and CDR2 FQNEAQ (reference sequence). The CDR3 here is CASSLTGGNEKLFF. The CDR3 coding sequence is TGTGCCAGCAGCCTGACAGGGGGTAATGAAAAACTGTTTTTT.

The chain is built from TRBV11-2 and TRBJ2-1, with TRBD1 as a possible D gene (5 bases). Per germline, CDR1 SGHAT and CDR2 FQNNGV. Trimming took off 3 bases at V and 3 bases at J, with 6 bases between the two ends. The CDR3 totals 13 residues. Here the CDR3 reads CASSLTDYNEQFF. The CDR3 coding sequence is TGTGCCAGCAGCTTGACAGACTACAATGAGCAGTTCTTC.

This clone was counted a single time. CDR3 coding DNA: TGTGCCAGCTCATCCACCAGCAGGGGCACCGGGGAGCTGTTTTTT. Translating it yields CASSSTSRGTGELFF. V is TRBV18 and J is TRBJ2-2, with D tentatively TRBD1 (6 bases). This CDR3 has 15 amino acids. Germline values: CDR1 KGHSH, CDR2 LQKENI. Trimming removed 5 bases from V and 4 bases from J, with 14 bases in between.

The chain combines TRBV2 with TRBJ1-3, with a tentative D call TRBD1 (5 bases). V was pared by 2 bases and J by 2 bases, with 13 bases between. Germline V gene sequence: CDR1 SNHLY, CDR2 FYNNEI. This CDR3 region has 16 residues. The CDR3 sequence: CASSERGSLTGNTIYF. Written as DNA, the CDR3 is TGTGCCAGCAGTGAAAGGGGAAGTCTAACTGGAAACACCATATATTTT. Supplemented by reference TRBV2 and TRBJ1-3, the full variable domain reads EPEVTQTPSHQVTQMGQEVILRCVPISNHLYFYWYRQILGQKVEFLVSFYNNEISEKSEIFDDQFSVERPDGSNFTLKIRSTKLEDSAMYFCASSERGSLTGNTIYFGEGSWLTVV.

The genes are TRBV7-9 and TRBJ2-3, with D maybe TRBD2 (6 bases). The CDR3 is 17 amino acids. Trimming shortened V by 6 bases and J by 0 bases, and 19 bases separated the two germline ends. The germline V gene encodes CDR1 SEHNR and CDR2 FQNEAQ (reference sequence). The CDR3 bases are TGTGCCAGCAGTCGGGGGAGCGGGTTCCCGAGCACAGATACGCAGTATTTT. Its protein product is CASSRGSGFPSTDTQYF.

The rearrangement links TRBV30 to TRBJ2-5; 10 nucleotides agree with TRBD2. This CDR3 is built from 11 residues. Germline V gene sequence: CDR1 GTSNPN, CDR2 SVGIG (reference sequence). Trimming cost V 7 bases and J 8 bases; bases outside gene matches: 4. The DNA of the CDR3 is TGTGCCTCCTTAGCGGGAGGCACCCAGTACTTC. Amino acid sequence: CASLAGGTQYF.

The rearrangement joins TRBV28 to TRBJ2-1; TRBD2 might be the D (5 bases). The V gene lost 5 bases and the J gene lost 7 bases, with 6 bases spanning the gap. The V gene's germline CDR1 is MDHEN and CDR2 SYDVKM. This CDR3 spans 11 amino acids. The CDR3 nucleotides read TGTGCCAGCAGTCGAGGGAATGAGCAGTTCTTC. This encodes CASSRGNEQFF.

This chain links TRBV9 with TRBJ2-1; 8 bases align to TRBD2. V was clipped by 3 bases and J by 12 bases; unmatched bases: 17. The CDR3 runs 16 residues. Germline CDR1 SGDLS, CDR2 YYNGEE. CDR3: CASSAQSGLVDLGQFF. In DNA, the CDR3 is TGTGCCAGCAGCGCTCAATCGGGACTAGTGGATCTTGGGCAGTTCTTC.

J is TRBJ2-1 and V is TRBV7-2; D possibly corresponds to TRBD2 (5 bases). Trimming stripped 4 bases from V and 3 bases from J, with 10 bases between. Germline values: CDR1 SGHTA, CDR2 FQGNSA. The CDR3 contains 14 residues. Here the CDR3 DNA reads TGTGCCAGCAGCTCCTTACTAGTCTACAATGAGCAGTTCTTC. Translating it yields CASSSLLVYNEQFF.

The V call is TRBV28, the J call TRBJ1-5; 8 bases align to TRBD1. CDR3 size: 16 residues. The V segment lost 0 bases and the J segment 4 bases; nucleotides outside the gene matches: 5. In germline, CDR1 is MDHEN, CDR2 SYDVKM. CDR3 DNA: TGTGCCAGCAGTTTATGGCAGGGGGCAGGGAATCAGCCCCAGCATTTT. Encoded protein: CASSLWQGAGNQPQHF.

V usage is TRBV15 and J usage is TRBJ2-2; no firm D call. The germline V gene has CDR1 LNHNV and CDR2 YYDKDF (reference sequence). This CDR3 has 12 amino acids. V lost 5 bases and J 5 bases, leaving 6 bases between the germline ends. Here the CDR3 reads CATSSTTGELFF. CDR3 sequence (DNA): TGTGCCACCAGCTCTACTACCGGGGAGCTGTTTTTT. Using reference TRBV15 and TRBJ2-2 for the parts outside the CDR3, the full variable domain is DAMVIQNPRYQVTQFGKPVTLSCSQTLNHNVMYWYQQKSSQAPKLLFHYYDKDFNNEADTPDNFQSRRPNTSFCFLDIRSPGLGDTAMYLCATSSTTGELFFGEGSRLTVL.

This clone was counted once. The chain is built from TRBV19 and TRBJ1-1, with 8 bases identical to TRBD1. This CDR3 is 16 amino acids long. Per germline, CDR1 LNHDA and CDR2 SQIVND (reference sequence). Trimming cost V 6 bases and J 7 bases; bases outside gene matches: 16. CDR3 sequence: CASSPTRGRGSDEAFF. The CDR3 DNA is TGTGCCAGTAGCCCGACCAGGGGGCGGGGGAGCGATGAAGCTTTCTTT.

This clone was counted only a few times. The chain has TRBV5-1 and TRBJ1-4, with 9 nucleotides matching TRBD1. V lost 4 bases to trimming and J lost 8 bases; unmatched junction nucleotides: 12. There are 16 residues in the CDR3. The germline gives CDR1 SGHRS, CDR2 YFSETQ. This chain's CDR3 is CASSPERTGTGEKLFF. The CDR3 DNA reads TGCGCCAGCAGCCCGGAACGGACAGGGACAGGGGAAAAACTGTTTTTT.

The chain employs TRBV6-5 and TRBJ2-7; D is perhaps TRBD1 (7 bases). The CDR3 contains 14 residues. V lost 5 bases to trimming and J lost 5 bases, with 16 bases between them. Per the germline V gene, CDR1 is MNHEY and CDR2 is SVGAGI. The CDR3 loop reads CASSPGGSVNEQYF. The CDR3 DNA reads TGTGCCAGCAGTCCAGGGGGGAGTGTCAACGAGCAGTACTTC.

The chain has TRBV19 and TRBJ2-7, with unresolved D. The CDR3 extends over 12 amino acids. Deletions cut 3 bases from V and 5 bases from J, with 8 bases between. Germline CDR1 reads LNHDA; CDR2 reads SQIVND (reference sequence). CDR3 bases: TGTGCCAGTAGTATCGGAACTCACGAGCAGTACTTC. It translates to CASSIGTHEQYF.

The table lists this clone with a few counts. This chain joins TRBV11-2 and TRBJ1-1; TRBD1 matches 7 bases. Trimming at V came to 5 bases and at J to 8 bases, leaving 11 bases not matched to a gene. CDR3 size: 14 residues. Looked up from germline, CDR1 is SGHAT and CDR2 is FQNNGV. CDR3 region: CASSPIRGYLEAFF. The CDR3 region has the DNA TGTGCCAGCAGCCCGATCAGGGGGTATTTAGAAGCTTTCTTT.

This sequence joins TRBV5-1 and TRBJ2-1; D may be TRBD1 or TRBD2 (5 bases each). Germline loops: CDR1 SGHRS, CDR2 YFSETQ. The CDR3 loop spans 16 amino acids. Trimming left V 1 base short and J 8 bases short, with 19 bases between. The CDR3 loop is CASSLNLGTVGDEQFF. The CDR3 coding sequence is TGCGCCAGCAGCTTGAATCTAGGGACGGTGGGGGATGAGCAGTTCTTC.

The J gene is TRBJ1-1, the V gene TRBV6-5, with D perhaps TRBD1 (5 bases). The CDR3 length is 11 residues. CDR1 MNHEY and CDR2 SVGAGI come from the germline V gene. V was cut by 5 bases and J by 6 bases, with 7 bases left in between. The CDR3 sequence: CASSRGAEAFF. The CDR3 DNA reads as TGTGCCAGCAGTCGGGGGGCTGAAGCTTTCTTT.

V and J are TRBV19 and TRBJ2-2; 8 nucleotides align to TRBD2. The CDR3 is 18 amino acids. V lost 7 bases, J lost 4 bases, and 17 bases stayed unmatched. The germline V gene has CDR1 LNHDA and CDR2 SQIVND (reference sequence). The CDR3: CASNARGGLTGVTGELFF. CDR3 DNA sequence: TGTGCCAGTAACGCCCGGGGGGGACTTACGGGCGTCACCGGGGAGCTGTTTTTT. Full variable domain (rest looked up from reference TRBV19 and TRBJ2-2): DGGITQSPKYLFRKEGQNVTLSCEQNLNHDAMYWYRQDPGQGLRLIYYSQIVNDFQKGDIAEGYSVSREKKESFPLTVTSAQKNPTAFYLCASNARGGLTGVTGELFFGEGSRLTVL.

J is TRBJ1-1 and V is TRBV19; D uncertain. The length of the CDR3 is 16 residues. V was trimmed by 1 base and J by 6 bases, leaving 18 bases between them. The germline CDR1 and CDR2 sequences are LNHDA and SQIVND (reference sequence). CDR3 coding DNA: TGTGCCAGTAGTATAGGGCAGGTCGTTTCGCTGGCTGAAGCTTTCTTT. Protein product: CASSIGQVVSLAEAFF.

This chain joins TRBV28 and TRBJ1-6; tentative D call: TRBD1 (5 bases). V lost 2 bases, J lost 7 bases, and 6 bases lay in between. This CDR3 region has 13 residues. CDR1 is MDHEN, CDR2 SYDVKM, per germline. CDR3 DNA: TGTGCCAGCAGTTTACGGGGGAATTCACCCCTCCACTTT. It specifies CASSLRGNSPLHF.

The chain joins TRBV2 to TRBJ2-7; TRBD2 is a possible D gene (5 bases). V was pared by 5 bases and J by 0 bases, with 14 bases between. Germline assignment: CDR1 SNHLY and CDR2 FYNNEI. The CDR3 spans 15 residues. The CDR3: CASSQLAPSSYEQYF. CDR3 sequence (DNA): TGTGCCAGCAGTCAGCTAGCCCCGAGCTCCTACGAGCAGTACTTC.

The sample holds one count of this clone. This chain links TRBV5-5 with TRBJ2-3; either TRBD1 or TRBD2 may supply D (5 bases each). Germline V CDR1 and CDR2: SGHKS, YYEKEE (reference sequence). The CDR3 sequence is 14 residues long. The V end lost 2 bases, the J end lost 4 bases, and 11 bases lay between the germline ends. The CDR3 nucleotides read TGTGCCAGCAGCTTTCTCGGGACCCCAGATACGCAGTATTTT. It yields the protein CASSFLGTPDTQYF.

V is TRBV28 and J is TRBJ1-6; 11 nucleotides line up with TRBD1. Germline V CDR1 and CDR2: MDHEN, SYDVKM. The CDR3 is made up of 17 amino acids. J lost 8 bases, V lost 5 bases, and 11 bases had no gene match. CDR3 in DNA: TGTGCCAGCAGTCCGGGGACAGGGGGGATATGGGATTCACCCCTCCACTTT. Amino acid sequence: CASSPGTGGIWDSPLHF.

This chain uses TRBV19 with TRBJ1-3, with a possible D match to TRBD1 (5 bases). The CDR3 totals 15 residues. The germline V gene encodes CDR1 LNHDA and CDR2 SQIVND (reference sequence). The V end was cut by 5 bases, the J end by 0 bases, with 11 bases between. The CDR3 DNA reads TGTGCCAGTAGTCTGGGACGTAACTCTGGAAACACCATATATTTT. It specifies CASSLGRNSGNTIYF.

In its sample, this clone was seen once. The chain has TRBV15 and TRBJ2-7; 8 bases map to TRBD2. There are 17 residues in the CDR3. The V gene end was trimmed by 2 bases and the J gene end by 2 bases; junction bases not matched to a gene: 11. Germline CDR1 reads LNHNV; CDR2 reads YYDKDF (reference sequence). In DNA, the CDR3 is TGTGCCACCAGCAGAACCGCCGGGGGGGCGGTTCCCTACGAGCAGTACTTC. Translation: CATSRTAGGAVPYEQYF.

The chain carries TRBV6-6 and TRBJ2-1; D gene ambiguous. The CDR3 is made up of 11 amino acids. The V gene lost 3 bases and the J gene lost 5 bases, with 2 bases spanning the gap. The germline gives CDR1 MNHNY, CDR2 SVGAGI (reference sequence). The CDR3: CASSYDNEQFF. The CDR3 bases are TGTGCCAGCAGTTATGACAATGAGCAGTTCTTC.

This clone has only one observation. This chain links TRBV9 with TRBJ1-2; D uncertain. The V and J ends lost 4 bases and 6 bases respectively, with 19 bases between them. Germline V gene data show CDR1 as SGDLS and CDR2 as YYNGEE. The CDR3 has 15 residues. CDR3 nucleotides: TGTGCCAGCAGCCCCGGTTTTTGGACTCAAAATGGCTACACCTTC. Translation: CASSPGFWTQNGYTF. Looking up the rest from reference TRBV9 and TRBJ1-2 gives the full variable domain: DSGVTQTPKHLITATGQRVTLRCSPRSGDLSVYWYQQSLDQGLQFLIQYYNGEERAKGNILERFSAQQFPDLHSELNLSSLELGDSALYFCASSPGFWTQNGYTFGSGTRLTVV.

The genes are TRBV6-2 or TRBV6-3 and TRBJ1-2, with no clear D. V was pared by 5 bases and J by 4 bases, with 17 bases between. The length of the CDR3 is 15 residues. The germline gives CDR1 MNHEY, CDR2 SVGEGT. Here the CDR3 DNA reads TGTGCCAGCAGTCGGCCGTCGGAGAAAATCTATGGCTACACCTTC. It codes for CASSRPSEKIYGYTF.